Listed here are 27 T cell receptor beta chains from one sample, sequenced in a study of blood T cell repertoires in COVID-19. Produced via immunoSEQ multiplex PCR; TCRdb's table is partial and in-frame only. This repertoire shows roughly 160,000 clones, about 86% found once; its top ten account for roughly a fifth. Sequencing input: peripheral blood. Source of these receptors: a woman in her 70s who had recovered from COVID-19.

V and J are TRBV2 and TRBJ1-2; D not certain. The V gene's germline CDR1 is SNHLY and CDR2 FYNNEI. V was cut by 6 bases and J by 2 bases, with 7 bases left in between. The CDR3 sequence is 12 residues long. The CDR3 DNA follows: TGTGCCAGCAGAACTGAAAACTATGGCTACACCTTC. It translates to CASRTENYGYTF.

This rearrangement joins TRBV2 to TRBJ2-5, with unresolved D. CDR3 length: 13 residues. The germline gives CDR1 SNHLY, CDR2 FYNNEI. V was trimmed by 6 bases and J by 4 bases, leaving 12 bases between them. The CDR3 bases are TGTGCCAGCAGGGCCTGGGCAGGAGAGACCCAGTACTTC. It encodes CASRAWAGETQYF.

The CDR3 DNA reads TGTGCCAGCAGTTTATTGGCCTCGGGGGAGGGCTACACCTTC. It is translated as CASSLLASGEGYTF. This rearrangement joins TRBV28 to TRBJ1-2; the D gene is possibly TRBD1 (5 bases). Trimming removed 1 base at V and 8 bases at J, with 14 bases between. This CDR3 contains 14 residues. Germline CDR1 is MDHEN and CDR2 is SYDVKM.

CDR3 sequence: CASSPRPGTGNEKLFF. The CDR3 DNA is TGTGCCAGCTCACCACGTCCGGGAACCGGGAATGAAAAACTGTTTTTT. The rearrangement uses TRBV18 and TRBJ1-4, with unresolved D. This CDR3 contains 16 residues. Germline CDR1 reads KGHSH; CDR2 reads LQKENI. V lost 1 base, J lost 5 bases, and 14 bases lay in between.

V is TRBV19 and J is TRBJ1-5, with a tentative D call TRBD1 (6 bases). The CDR3 is made up of 14 amino acids. CDR1 LNHDA and CDR2 SQIVND come from the germline V gene (reference sequence). Trimming left V 6 bases short and J 0 bases short, with 9 bases between. The CDR3 region has the DNA TGTGCCAGTAGCGGACAGTATAGCAATCAGCCCCAGCATTTT. Amino acid sequence: CASSGQYSNQPQHF.

Here the CDR3 reads CATSDPSWDTQYF. CDR3 DNA: TGTGCCACCAGTGACCCCAGTTGGGATACGCAGTATTTT. The chain links TRBV24-1 to TRBJ2-3; D gene unclear. Germline V gene data show CDR1 as KGHDR and CDR2 as SFDVKD. This CDR3 region has 13 residues. V lost 4 bases and J lost 6, with 10 bases in between.

The chain is built from TRBV6-5 and TRBJ1-3; the match to TRBD1 covers 9 bases. The V and J ends lost 2 bases and 2 bases, in that order; junction bases with no gene match: 4. This CDR3 comprises 16 residues. Germline lookup yields CDR1 MNHEY and CDR2 SVGAGI. CDR3 amino acids: CASSYHGTGTGNTIYF. As DNA, the CDR3 is TGTGCCAGCAGTTACCACGGGACAGGGACTGGAAACACCATATATTTT.

The CDR3 spells CASSRTYRANTEAFF. The CDR3 region has the DNA TGTGCCAGCAGCAGAACATACAGGGCGAACACTGAAGCTTTCTTT. The chain has TRBV27 and TRBJ1-1, with a possible D match to TRBD1 (6 bases). Trimming removed 6 bases at V and 1 base at J, with 15 bases between. The CDR3 contains 15 residues. The germline V gene encodes CDR1 MNHEY and CDR2 SMNVEV (reference sequence).

This clone came up once. V and J are TRBV6-5 and TRBJ1-5, with no clear D. The CDR3 spans 12 residues. The V gene's germline CDR1 is MNHEY and CDR2 SVGAGI. V was cut by 5 bases and J by 7 bases, with 9 bases left in between. The CDR3 coding sequence is TGTGCCAGCAGTCTGGAGTCCCAGCCCCAGCATTTT. Its protein is CASSLESQPQHF.

This chain links TRBV6-6 with TRBJ2-7; D remains ambiguous. The CDR3 spans 15 residues. Trimming pared 6 bases from V and 6 bases from J, leaving 21 bases between. The germline V gene has CDR1 MNHNY and CDR2 SVGAGI (reference sequence). The CDR3 coding sequence is TGTGCCAGCAGCGAACCCCCCCCGGGTATGGTCGAGCAGTACTTC. Protein: CASSEPPPGMVEQYF.

The chain is built from TRBV14 and TRBJ2-1; 8 bases map to TRBD2. CDR1 and CDR2 (germline): SGHDN, FVKESK. V shed 5 bases and J 9 bases; nucleotides not matched to a gene: 3. CDR3 length equals 12 residues. The CDR3 region is CASSTAGGEQFF. The CDR3 DNA is TGTGCCAGCAGCACCGCGGGGGGTGAGCAGTTCTTC.

The genes are TRBV7-3 and TRBJ2-1, with 9 bases matching TRBD2. This CDR3 spans 19 amino acids. The junction had 22 bases not matched to a gene; V was cut back by 5 bases and J by 8 bases. In germline, CDR1 is SGHTA, CDR2 FQGTGA. CDR3 sequence: CASSPTGAGGPRVWDEQFF. CDR3 coding DNA: TGTGCCAGCAGCCCCACCGGGGCGGGGGGGCCGAGGGTTTGGGATGAGCAGTTCTTC.

The rearrangement uses TRBV6-5 and TRBJ1-1; 11 bases are shared with TRBD1. V shed 6 bases and J 6 bases; nucleotides not matched to a gene: 3. The CDR3 runs to 13 residues. CDR1 and CDR2 (germline): MNHEY, SVGAGI. This CDR3 is CASRGQGGPEAFF. DNA for the CDR3: TGTGCCAGCAGGGGACAGGGGGGGCCTGAAGCTTTCTTT.

Written as DNA, the CDR3 is TGCGCCAGCAGCTTGGGGCCAGCGGGGGAGGGCACAGATACGCAGTATTTT. Amino acid sequence: CASSLGPAGEGTDTQYF. The chain uses TRBV5-1 and TRBJ2-3; 8 bases are a match to TRBD2. The CDR3 totals 17 residues. The V segment lost 0 bases and the J segment 1 base; nucleotides outside the gene matches: 7. Looked up from germline, CDR1 is SGHRS and CDR2 is YFSETQ.

The V call is TRBV5-1, the J call TRBJ2-3; 7 nucleotides match TRBD1. CDR3 length: 15 residues. V was pared by 0 bases and J by 4 bases, with 5 bases of the junction left unmatched. The germline V gene has CDR1 SGHRS and CDR2 YFSETQ. The CDR3 region has the DNA TGCGCCAGCAGCTTGGGGCAGGGGGTCGCAGATACGCAGTATTTT. It specifies CASSLGQGVADTQYF.

The chain joins TRBV5-1 to TRBJ2-7, with D tentatively TRBD1 (6 bases). CDR3 length: 16 residues. V was shortened by 0 bases and J by 3 bases, with 16 bases between the two germline ends. The V gene's germline CDR1 is SGHRS and CDR2 YFSETQ. The CDR3 nucleotides read TGCGCCAGCAGCTTGGCCGTGGATGCAGGGGACTACGAGCAGTACTTC. Amino acids: CASSLAVDAGDYEQYF.

V gene TRBV7-8 combines with J gene TRBJ2-3, with D possibly being TRBD2 (5 bases). The CDR3 is 14 amino acids. Trimming removed 3 bases from V and 4 bases from J, with 11 bases in between. Germline CDR1 is SGHVS and CDR2 is FQNEAQ. The CDR3 loop is CASSFRGHPDTQYF. The CDR3 DNA is TGTGCCAGCAGCTTTCGGGGTCACCCAGATACGCAGTATTTT.

In its sample, this clone was seen once. The chain links TRBV19 to TRBJ2-5; 7 positions match TRBD2. CDR1 LNHDA and CDR2 SQIVND come from the germline V gene (reference sequence). V trimming: 3 bases; J trimming: 5 bases; junction bases outside the gene matches: 12. The CDR3 consists of 16 residues. The CDR3 DNA sequence: TGTGCCAGTAGTATGTGGTCCAGCGGGACGCGTGAGACCCAGTACTTC. Its protein product is CASSMWSSGTRETQYF.

The chain combines TRBV5-4 with TRBJ2-5; 13 bases map to TRBD2. Germline V gives CDR1 SGHNT, CDR2 YYREEE (reference sequence). V was pared by 3 bases and J by 5 bases, with 4 bases of the junction left unmatched. There are 15 residues in the CDR3. CDR3 residues: CASSSRTSGSETQYF. Written as DNA, the CDR3 is TGTGCCAGCAGCTCTCGGACTAGCGGGAGTGAGACCCAGTACTTC.

This clone occurred a few times. This chain connects TRBV4-2 to TRBJ1-1, with 7 bases that match TRBD1. The V segment lost 2 bases and the J segment 4 bases; nucleotides outside the gene matches: 10. The CDR3 has 16 amino acids. CDR1 is LGHNA and CDR2 is YNFKEQ in the germline V gene. The CDR3, as DNA: TGTGCCAGCAGCCAACCAACAGGGGTTGGCGGCACTGAAGCTTTCTTT. Its translation: CASSQPTGVGGTEAFF.

The chain uses TRBV5-1 and TRBJ2-5; TRBD2 is a possible D gene (5 bases). Trimming shortened V by 4 bases and J by 5 bases, and 12 bases separated the two germline ends. This CDR3 has 13 amino acids. Germline CDR1 and CDR2: SGHRS and YFSETQ. The CDR3 region has the DNA TGCGCCAGCAGCCTCCCGGGCGGGGAGACCCAGTACTTC. This encodes CASSLPGGETQYF.

The CDR3 nucleotides are TGTGCCAGCAGCCAAACCCGGGCTGGGGCGTACTTC. The encoded protein is CASSQTRAGAYF. The J gene is TRBJ2-5, the V gene TRBV3-1 (or the pseudogene TRBV3-2), with D possibly matching TRBD1 (5 bases). Trimming took 2 bases from V and 13 from J, leaving 14 bases between them. The germline CDR1 and CDR2 sequences are LGHDT and YNNKEL (reference sequence). The CDR3 totals 12 residues.

The chain has TRBV14 and TRBJ2-4; D may be TRBD2 (7 bases). In germline, CDR1 is SGHDN, CDR2 FVKESK. The CDR3 consists of 17 residues. V was clipped by 0 bases and J by 0 bases, with 12 bases between them. The CDR3 protein is CASSQEGGAVAKNIQYF. The CDR3 nucleotides read TGTGCCAGCAGCCAAGAGGGGGGGGCAGTAGCCAAAAACATTCAGTACTTC.

This clone was detected many times. This chain uses TRBV15 with TRBJ2-7, with D tentatively TRBD2 (5 bases). The CDR3 runs 15 residues. Germline V lookup: CDR1 LNHNV, CDR2 YYDKDF (reference sequence). V was pared by 0 bases and J by 0 bases, with 9 bases between. The CDR3 loop reads CATSRESGDSYEQYF. CDR3 coding DNA: TGTGCCACCAGCAGAGAGTCCGGGGACTCCTACGAGCAGTACTTC.

The genes are TRBV5-1 and TRBJ2-1; no firm D call. Germline assignment: CDR1 SGHRS and CDR2 YFSETQ. The CDR3 contains 15 residues. With 4 bases removed from V and 0 bases from J, the gap between germline ends came to 11 bases. The CDR3 sequence: CASSTDPSSYNEQFF. The CDR3 coding sequence is TGCGCCAGCAGCACCGATCCCAGCTCCTACAATGAGCAGTTCTTC.

J is TRBJ2-6 and V is TRBV2, with D unclear. CDR3 length: 15 amino acids. V was shortened by 4 bases and J by 0 bases, with 7 bases between the two germline ends. Germline V CDR1 and CDR2: SNHLY, FYNNEI. In nucleotides, the CDR3 is TGTGCCAGCAGTGTACCGAGCTCTGGGGCCAACGTCCTGACTTTC. It codes for CASSVPSSGANVLTF.

The chain recombines TRBV15 with TRBJ1-2; possible D gene TRBD1, 5 bases. Germline lookup yields CDR1 LNHNV and CDR2 YYDKDF (reference sequence). This CDR3 region has 15 residues. V lost 0 bases and J lost 2, with 10 bases in between. The CDR3 protein is CATSREGGSNYGYTF. For the CDR3, the DNA is TGTGCCACCAGCAGAGAGGGGGGATCCAACTATGGCTACACCTTC.